Detailed here is one T cell receptor (beta chain). The data were taken from a study of cytomegalovirus exposure and HLA in healthy donors. V was trimmed by 4 bases and J by 4 bases, leaving 10 bases between them. Per the germline V gene, CDR1 is SQVTM and CDR2 is ANQGSEA. The CDR3 covers 12 residues. Primers: 60 Vbeta forward and 13 Jbeta reverse. Some clones are missing from TCRdb's copy, which holds only in-frame ones; the method was immunoSEQ multiplex PCR. The table lists under 250,000 clones, approximately 78% of them singletons. The TCR comes from a boy between 10 and 17 years old in good health and CMV-seronegative. The sample taken for sequencing was PBMCs. The chain links TRBV29-1 to TRBJ1-2, with D unclear. Here the CDR3 reads CSVADSIYGYTF. The CDR3 DNA follows: TGCAGCGTTGCGGACTCAATCTATGGCTACACCTTC.